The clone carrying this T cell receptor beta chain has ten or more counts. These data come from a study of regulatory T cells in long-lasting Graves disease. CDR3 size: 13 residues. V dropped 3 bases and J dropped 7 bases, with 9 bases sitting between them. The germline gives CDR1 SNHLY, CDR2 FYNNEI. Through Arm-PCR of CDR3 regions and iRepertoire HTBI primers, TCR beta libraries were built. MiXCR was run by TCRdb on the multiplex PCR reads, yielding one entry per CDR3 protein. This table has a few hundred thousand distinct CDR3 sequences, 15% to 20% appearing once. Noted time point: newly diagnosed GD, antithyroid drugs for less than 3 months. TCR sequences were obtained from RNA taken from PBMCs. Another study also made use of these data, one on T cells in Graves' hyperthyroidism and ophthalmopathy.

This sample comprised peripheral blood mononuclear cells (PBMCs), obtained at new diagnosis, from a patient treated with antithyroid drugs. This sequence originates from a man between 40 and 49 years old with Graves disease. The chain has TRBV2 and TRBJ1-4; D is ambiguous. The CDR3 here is CASSDGNREKLFF. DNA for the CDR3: TGTGCCAGCAGTGATGGGAATCGTGAAAAACTGTTTTTT.